This passage covers 9 T cell receptor beta chains from one sample sequenced in a study of blood T cell repertoires in COVID-19. Method: immunoSEQ multiplex PCR; TCRdb's copy keeps in-frame clones and lacks some. The data hold roughly 290,000 clones, with about 90% observed a single time. The specimen was peripheral blood. The receptor set was obtained from a woman in her 50s who had recovered from COVID-19.

The J gene is TRBJ2-5, the V gene TRBV7-6; 9 positions match TRBD2. Germline CDR1 is SGHVS and CDR2 is FNYEAQ. This CDR3 has 16 amino acids. Unmatched junction bases numbered 9, after V lost 2 bases and J lost 5 bases. The CDR3 nucleotides are TGTGCCAGCAGCTTAAGGGTAGCGGGAGATGTCGAGACCCAGTACTTC. It codes for CASSLRVAGDVETQYF. The entire variable domain, with the rest obtained from reference TRBV7-6 and TRBJ2-5, is as follows: GAGVSQSPRYKVTKRGQDVALRCDPISGHVSLYWYRQALGQGPEFLTYFNYEAQQDKSGLPNDRFSAERPEGSISTLTIQRTEQRDSAMYRCASSLRVAGDVETQYFGPGTRLLVL.

CDR3 bases: TGCGCCAGAGGAGAATTGTCATCCAATTATAGCAATCAGCCCCAGCATTTT. This gives the protein CARGELSSNYSNQPQHF. The chain is built from TRBV4-3 and TRBJ1-5; D is unresolved. The germline gives CDR1 LGHNA, CDR2 YSLEER. Trimming stripped 9 bases from V and 0 bases from J, with 21 bases between. This CDR3 is built from 17 residues.

The genes are TRBV2 and TRBJ1-2; D is perhaps TRBD1 (6 bases). The CDR3 runs 15 residues. The V gene lost 2 bases and the J gene lost 5 bases, with 15 bases spanning the gap. CDR1 and CDR2 (germline): SNHLY, FYNNEI. The CDR3 here is CASSESYRVSYGYTF. Written as DNA, the CDR3 is TGTGCCAGCAGTGAAAGCTACAGGGTCTCTTATGGCTACACCTTC.

This clone appeared once. V is TRBV9 and J is TRBJ2-3; tentative D call: TRBD1 (5 bases). V lost 3 bases and J lost 13, with 18 bases in between. The CDR3 is 13 residues long. CDR1 is SGDLS, CDR2 YYNGEE, per germline. This CDR3 reads CASSASMAGRKYF. In DNA, the CDR3 is TGTGCCAGCAGCGCCTCGATGGCAGGGCGGAAGTATTTT. Full variable domain (outside the CDR3, taken from reference TRBV9 and TRBJ2-3): DSGVTQTPKHLITATGQRVTLRCSPRSGDLSVYWYQQSLDQGLQFLIQYYNGEERAKGNILERFSAQQFPDLHSELNLSSLELGDSALYFCASSASMAGRKYFGPGTRLTVL.

V gene TRBV21-1 combines with J gene TRBJ2-3; the D call in the table, TRBD2, was not verified against the DNA. TRBV21-1 is shown as a pseudogene. The CDR3 is 17 residues long. The CDR3: CASSIPGALVGGDTQYF. The CDR3 DNA reads TGTGCCAGCAGCATCCCGGGAGCCTTGGTGGGGGGAGATACGCAGTATTTT.

The rearrangement links TRBV7-2 to TRBJ2-7, with 7 bases matching TRBD2. Losses at the gene ends were 6 bases for V and 4 bases for J; bases not matched to a gene: 15. Germline V CDR1 and CDR2: SGHTA, FQGNSA. The length of the CDR3 is 16 residues. In DNA, the CDR3 is TGTGCCAGCAGTCTTACCTCCGGGACTATAACATACGAGCAGTACTTC. Protein sequence: CASSLTSGTITYEQYF. The whole variable domain, filled in from reference TRBV7-2 and TRBJ2-7, reads GAGVSQSPSNKVTEKGKDVELRCDPISGHTALYWYRQSLGQGLEFLIYFQGNSAPDKSGLPSDRFSAERTGGSVSTLTIQRTQQEDSAVYLCASSLTSGTITYEQYFGPGTRLTVT.

The genes are TRBV3-1 (or the pseudogene TRBV3-2) and TRBJ2-1; weak D call: TRBD2 (6 bases). The CDR3 length is 15 residues. From germline, CDR1 is LGHDT and CDR2 YNNKEL (reference sequence). The V end was cut by 6 bases, the J end by 8 bases, with 20 bases between. DNA for the CDR3: TGTGCCAGCAGTCCTTGGGGGGAGTTAGGTGATGAGCAGTTCTTC. Translated, it gives CASSPWGELGDEQFF.

The J gene is TRBJ1-5, the V gene TRBV5-3; TRBD1 matches at 7 bases. TRBV5-3 is classed as an ORF, of uncertain function. CDR3 length: 17 amino acids. Trimming took 1 base from V and 7 from J; bases not matched to a gene: 14. The CDR3 region has the DNA TGTGCCAGAAGCTTGAGGCAGGGGGTGCGCAGGGAGCAGCCCCAGCATTTT. It specifies CARSLRQGVRREQPQHF.

The genes are TRBV5-5 and TRBJ2-7; tentative D call: TRBD2 (6 bases). CDR1 SGHKS and CDR2 YYEKEE come from the germline V gene (reference sequence). CDR3 size: 14 residues. Trimming removed 0 bases at V and 2 bases at J, with 9 bases between. The DNA of the CDR3 is TGTGCCAGCAGCTTGGCGGGACTTGCCTACGAGCAGTACTTC. Its translation: CASSLAGLAYEQYF.